The source of this TCR beta chain is a study of blood T cells in healthy people across ages (dated by TCRdb to between 2014 and 2017). With regard to the full study: In model experiments, template switching captured about one uniquely barcoded TCR beta cDNA molecule for every two T cells. To track age-related changes in TCR beta repertoire diversity, the study relied on deep sequencing normalized with unique cDNA molecular identifiers. The donors were split into four age groups: young (average around 15 years), middle-aged (39), aged (about 56) and long-lived (about 82). Using the same blood draw, the study looked at two additional independent replicas of 1 million unique cDNA reads for two donors, one aged 18 to 30 and the other aged 80 or older. The research as a whole found: Estimates of total diversity from one million sequenced T cells were regarded as lower bounds and underestimates. Observed TCR beta diversity per million T cells fell roughly linearly with age, and a significant reduction was already apparent by age roughly 40. The CMV infection status of donors was not known, potentially confounding age-related changes in expanded clonotypes. Compared with the aged group, more naive CD4+ T cells, fewer expanded clones and increased TCR diversity were shown by the long-lived group, suggesting age selection. The percentage of naive T cells measured by flow cytometry correlated strongly with observed TCR beta diversity. Conclusive comparison of naive and antigen-experienced compartments was prevented by the profiling of bulk unsorted PBMCs.

Library preparation employed 5' RACE. TCRdb records Illumina HiSeq 2500 as the sequencer. The second PCR ran for about 7 to 11 cycles and used a J-beta primer mix along with a sample-barcoded 5' primer. A unique molecular identifier was introduced onto each TCR beta cDNA molecule by a template-switch 5' adaptor carrying 12 random nucleotides. Each sample yielded at least 3 million CDR3-containing paired-end reads. The Mint cDNA synthesis kit, primed by a TRBC-specific oligonucleotide, was used to synthesize first-strand cDNA from all RNA. All cDNA was treated with uracil-DNA glycosylase and then went through a first 18-cycle PCR with the universal primers M1SS and BC2_uni_R. Turning to the authors' computational methods: Normalization of each sample was performed by random selection of 1 million high-quality reads, each carrying a distinct molecular identifier. Instead of being binned into consensus sequences, reads that shared molecular identifiers were thrown out. CDR3 identification, clonotype clustering and error correction used MiTCR with a Q25 quality threshold and the strictest error-elimination algorithm. A nonparametric unseen species model with Euler transformation was used to estimate a lower bound on total TCR beta diversity. The public reads were reprocessed in TCRdb via fastp at Q25 and MiXCR, keeping in-frame beta chains. Each entry is one CDR3 protein sequence, shown with its most common DNA and genes. V and J calls and clone size were set by TCRdb, not the authors. This sample gives fewer than 1,200,000 distinct CDR3 sequences in total; about 25% of them show up just once. 0.75% of the sample is taken by the ten largest.

This clonotype was detected many times. The specificity of this receptor is unknown. No per-base quality is available; no much larger clone lies one base away. V was cut back by 5 bases and J by 0 bases, leaving a gap of 5 bases between them. Counted from cysteine to phenylalanine, this CDR3 has 13 amino acids. The entry retains the CDR3 DNA only, 39 bases that are in frame from base 1. The germline V gene yields SGHTA for CDR1 and FQGNSA for CDR2. Donors were roughly 40 systemically healthy Caucasian individuals from Russia aged roughly 6 to 95 years. Each donor gave ten milliliters of peripheral blood, collected into EDTA-treated Vacutainer tubes. Ficoll-Paque density-gradient centrifugation was used to isolate PBMCs, with at least 6.5 million per sample. Trizol reagent was used to extract total RNA from PBMCs, with at least 6 micrograms per sample. For every donor, an aliquot of PBMCs went through flow cytometry to measure the percentages of naive CD45RAhigh/CD27high T cells.

These data were also reused for a study on T cells of mothers and their children. As the second publication notes: Nine systemically healthy Caucasian individuals, comprising three mothers and their six children, were included as donors. cDNA synthesis used all of the extracted RNA, with 1.5 ug of RNA in each 15 ul reaction. In the second PCR, the M1S primer added sample barcodes and 2-4 random nucleotides. Over 9 million TCR beta CDR3 reads were obtained for each mother, and 2.7 million or so reads were obtained for each child. TCR recombination output is similarly shaped by thymic selection in related and unrelated pairs, with a minor effect exerted by inherited differences. Related mother-child pairs always showed normalized repertoire overlap that was slightly higher than in unrelated mother-child pairs, though the difference was never significant. No persistent microchimeric T cell clones were detected, at a sensitivity of roughly 96 clones per million clonotypes. The study used deep NGS to compare TCR beta repertoires of mothers and children, seeking features distinguishing related mother-child pairs from unrelated individuals. Mothers averaged roughly 40 +/- 4 years of age and children averaged around 10 +/- 4 years. After adapters were ligated using NEBNext reagents, the libraries underwent 100+100 nt paired-end sequencing on an Illumina HiSeq 2000. To prevent cross-contamination, the mother and child libraries were prepared a month apart and were sequenced in separate runs. For each donor, between roughly 450,000 and 2,100,000 distinct TCR beta clonotypes were identified. Naive TCR beta clonotypes were estimated from low-frequency clonotypes matched to each donor's FACS-determined naive share, without sorting.

The clonotype comes from a girl aged 2 to 9 in good health. The chain is made from TRBV7-2 and TRBJ2-4, with the D gene not confidently named. Specimen: blood. The nucleotide sequence is TGTGCCAGCAGCGCCCTAGCCAAAAACATTCAGTACTTC. This is translated as CASSALAKNIQYF.